The 4 T cell receptor beta chains below were found in one sample sequenced in a study of technical replicates of blood from a handful of donors. Profiled with immunoSEQ multiplex PCR; TCRdb holds only in-frame clones, not every one. The top ten clones hold 0.3% to 0.45% of a sample with about 80,000 clones, over 90% of them seen once. Sequencing input: T cells isolated from PBMCs. These TCRs come from a human donor in good health.

The chain links TRBV27 to TRBJ2-1; 7 nucleotides agree with TRBD1. Germline V gene sequence: CDR1 MNHEY, CDR2 SMNVEV (reference sequence). Losses at the gene ends were 3 bases for V and 4 bases for J; bases not matched to a gene: 9. This CDR3 has 16 residues. CDR3 sequence (DNA): TGTGCCAGCAGTTTGTCCCTCGGGACAGCGTACAATGAGCAGTTCTTC. This gives the protein CASSLSLGTAYNEQFF.

The chain employs TRBV18 and TRBJ2-5; unclear D gene. V lost 5 bases and J lost 2, with 9 bases in between. This CDR3 contains 13 residues. Germline V gene data show CDR1 as KGHSH and CDR2 as LQKENI. CDR3 nucleotides: TGTGCCAGCTCAGCGACATTTCAAGAGACCCAGTACTTC. Its translation is CASSATFQETQYF.

This rearrangement joins TRBV9 to TRBJ2-5; D not certain. The CDR3 has 13 amino acids. The germline V gene encodes CDR1 SGDLS and CDR2 YYNGEE. Trimming pared 0 bases from V and 2 bases from J, leaving 5 bases between. The CDR3 spells CASSVGLQETQYF. The CDR3, as DNA: TGTGCCAGCAGCGTAGGACTTCAAGAGACCCAGTACTTC.

This clone has only one observation. The genes are TRBV5-1 and TRBJ2-2, with 10 bases aligning to TRBD2. Looked up from germline, CDR1 is SGHRS and CDR2 is YFSETQ. This CDR3 spans 16 amino acids. The ends lost 4 bases at V and 4 bases at J; junction bases unmatched: 7. CDR3 loop: CASSPLTSGATGELFF. The CDR3 nucleotides read TGCGCCAGCAGCCCACTTACTAGCGGGGCCACCGGGGAGCTGTTTTTT.